These T cell receptor beta chains were read from a single sample in a study of CD4 T cells in relation to SARS-CoV-2 and coronaviruses. The protocol was immunoSEQ multiplex PCR, while the TCRdb copy is restricted to in-frame clones and leaves out a portion. The sample carries roughly 24,000 clones, around four fifths recorded once. Their target antigens are unknown. Sequencing input: CD4+ T cells from PBMCs, cultured in vitro. The source of these receptors is a human donor in good health. Each CDR3 is given with its conserved first and last residue. Each record gives: J gene, D gene, V gene, clone size, CDR3 protein, CDR3 DNA. The D gene is left open where the match is weak. A clone size is listed for some rows: how often the clone was seen (once, few, many), or a class if it is expanded.

>TRBJ2-6|TRBD1|TRBV27|.
CASRGGGAGANVLTF
TGTGCCAGCAGAGGGGGCGGTGCTGGGGCCAACGTCCTGACTTTC
>TRBJ1-2|.|TRBV27|few
CASRELGRANYGYTF
TGTGCCAGCAGGGAACTTGGACGGGCCAACTATGGCTACACCTTC
>TRBJ1-1|TRBD1|TRBV7-9|.
CASSKPTGERGTEAFF
TGTGCCAGCAGCAAACCAACAGGGGAGAGGGGAACTGAAGCTTTCTTT
>TRBJ1-2|TRBD1|TRBV5-6|.
CASSLSHRGLPNYGYTF
TGTGCCAGCAGCTTGTCCCACAGGGGGCTGCCTAACTATGGCTACACCTTC
>TRBJ2-3|TRBD2|TRBV3-1/TRBV3-2|.
CASSQDQYREGVTDTQYF
TGTGCCAGCAGCCAAGACCAATACCGGGAGGGAGTAACAGATACGCAGTATTTT
>TRBJ2-1|TRBD2|TRBV4-1|.
CASSHPGLAGGPSHNEQFF
TGCGCCAGCAGCCACCCGGGACTAGCGGGAGGGCCGTCGCATAATGAGCAGTTCTTC
>TRBJ2-1|TRBD2|TRBV23-1|.
CASSLQRNRGRTSGIKCEQFF
TGCGCCAGCAGTCTTCAAAGGAACAGGGGAAGGACTAGCGGGATTAAGTGTGAGCAGTTCTTC
>TRBJ2-2|.|TRBV28|.
CASGPHPAGELFF
TGTGCCAGCGGGCCCCACCCCGCCGGGGAGCTGTTTTTT
>TRBJ2-2|TRBD2|TRBV7-3|.
CASASGEGRGGELFF
TGTGCCAGCGCATCGGGGGAGGGCCGTGGCGGGGAGCTGTTTTTT
>TRBJ1-1|.|TRBV4-2|.
CASSQDQRTEMGAFF
TGTGCCAGCAGCCAAGATCAAAGGACAGAGATGGGGGCTTTCTTT
>TRBJ2-7|TRBD1|TRBV3-1/TRBV3-2|.
CASSQDNRGVEQYF
TGTGCCAGCAGCCAAGATAACAGGGGCGTCGAGCAGTACTTC
>TRBJ2-3|.|TRBV7-8|.
CASSLVQGADTQYF
TGTGCCAGCAGCTTAGTTCAGGGTGCAGATACGCAGTATTTT
>TRBJ1-1|TRBD1|TRBV3-1/TRBV3-2|.
CASSQATGDTEAFF
TGTGCCAGCAGCCAAGCGACAGGGGACACTGAAGCTTTCTTT
>TRBJ2-3|.|TRBV29-1|.
CSVDISTDTQYF
TGCAGCGTTGACATAAGCACAGATACGCAGTATTTT
>TRBJ2-7|TRBD1|TRBV29-1|.
CSVGRDRGTYEQYF
TGCAGCGTTGGCCGGGACAGGGGCACCTACGAGCAGTACTTC
>TRBJ1-1|.|TRBV3-1/TRBV3-2|.
CASSQHVTANTEAFF
TGTGCCAGCAGCCAGCATGTGACGGCGAACACTGAAGCTTTCTTT
>TRBJ1-5|.|TRBV6-5|.
CASSYSSGTTQPQHF
TGTGCCAGCAGTTACTCGTCCGGGACAACTCAGCCCCAGCATTTT
>TRBJ1-2|.|TRBV28|.
CASSPTANYGYTF
TGTGCCAGCAGCCCGACAGCTAACTATGGCTACACCTTC
>TRBJ2-7|TRBD1|TRBV18|.
CASSPLAGGLMYEQYF
TGTGCCAGCTCACCACTTGCAGGGGGCTTAATGTACGAGCAGTACTTC
>TRBJ2-7|.|TRBV19|.
CASSIDLAGGASYEQYF
TGTGCCAGTAGTATAGATCTTGCGGGCGGGGCATCGTACGAGCAGTACTTC